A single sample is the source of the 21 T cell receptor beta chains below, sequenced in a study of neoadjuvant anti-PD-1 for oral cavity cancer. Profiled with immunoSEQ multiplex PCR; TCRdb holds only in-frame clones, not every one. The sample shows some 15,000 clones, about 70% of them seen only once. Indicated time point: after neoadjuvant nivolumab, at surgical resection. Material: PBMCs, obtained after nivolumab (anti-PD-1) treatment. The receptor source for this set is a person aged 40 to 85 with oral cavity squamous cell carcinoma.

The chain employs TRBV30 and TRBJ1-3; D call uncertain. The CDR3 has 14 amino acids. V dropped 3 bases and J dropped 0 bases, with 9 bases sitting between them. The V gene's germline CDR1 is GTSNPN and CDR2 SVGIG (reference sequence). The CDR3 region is CAWRRRTSGNTIYF. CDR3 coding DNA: TGTGCCTGGAGGAGGCGGACCTCTGGAAACACCATATATTTT.

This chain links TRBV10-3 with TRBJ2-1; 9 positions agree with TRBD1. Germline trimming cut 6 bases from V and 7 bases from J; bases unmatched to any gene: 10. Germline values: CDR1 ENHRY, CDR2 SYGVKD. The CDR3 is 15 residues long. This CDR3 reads CAISTYDRGWNEQFF. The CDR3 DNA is TGTGCCATCAGCACCTATGACAGGGGGTGGAATGAGCAGTTCTTC.

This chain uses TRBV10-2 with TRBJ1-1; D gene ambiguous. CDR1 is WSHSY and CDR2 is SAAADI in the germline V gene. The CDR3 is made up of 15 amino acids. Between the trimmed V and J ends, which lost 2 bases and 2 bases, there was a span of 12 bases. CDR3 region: CASSEEGRGNTEAFF. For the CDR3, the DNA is TGCGCCAGCAGTGAGGAGGGTCGGGGAAACACTGAAGCTTTCTTT.

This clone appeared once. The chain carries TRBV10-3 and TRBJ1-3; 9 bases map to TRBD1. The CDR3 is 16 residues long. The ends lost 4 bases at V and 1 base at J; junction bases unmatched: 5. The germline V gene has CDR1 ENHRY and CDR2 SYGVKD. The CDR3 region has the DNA TGTGCCATCAGTGCCGACAGGGGGTTGTCTGGAAACACCATATATTTT. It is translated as CAISADRGLSGNTIYF.

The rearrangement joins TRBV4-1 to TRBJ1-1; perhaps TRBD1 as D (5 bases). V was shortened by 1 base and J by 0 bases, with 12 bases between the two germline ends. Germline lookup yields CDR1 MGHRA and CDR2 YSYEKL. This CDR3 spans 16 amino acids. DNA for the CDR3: TGCGCCAGCAGCCAAGTGAGGGCAGGGATGAACACTGAAGCTTTCTTT. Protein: CASSQVRAGMNTEAFF.

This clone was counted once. The CDR3 region is CAWSSLRAVYTEAFF. Here the CDR3 DNA reads TGTGCCTGGAGTTCGCTGCGGGCAGTTTACACTGAAGCTTTCTTT. The rearrangement links TRBV30 to TRBJ1-1; D uncertain. The V and J ends lost 2 bases and 3 bases respectively, with 16 bases between them. The germline V gene has CDR1 GTSNPN and CDR2 SVGIG (reference sequence). This CDR3 has 15 amino acids.

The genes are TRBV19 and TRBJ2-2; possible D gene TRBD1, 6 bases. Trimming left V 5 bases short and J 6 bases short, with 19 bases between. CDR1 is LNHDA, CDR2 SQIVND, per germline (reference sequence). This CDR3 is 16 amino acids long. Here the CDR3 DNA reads TGTGCCAGTAGTCCCTCCTGGTACAGGGTCCCCGGGGAGCTGTTTTTT. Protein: CASSPSWYRVPGELFF.

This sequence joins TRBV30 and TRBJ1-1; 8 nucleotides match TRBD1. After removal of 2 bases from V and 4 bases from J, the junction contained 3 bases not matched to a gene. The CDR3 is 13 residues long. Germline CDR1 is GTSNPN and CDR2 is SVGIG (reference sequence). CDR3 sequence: CAWSYTGGTEAFF. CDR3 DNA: TGTGCCTGGAGTTATACAGGGGGCACTGAAGCTTTCTTT. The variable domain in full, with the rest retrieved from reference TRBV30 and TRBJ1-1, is SQTIHQWPATLVQPVGSPLSLECTVEGTSNPNLYWYRQAAGRGLQLLFYSVGIGQISSEVPQNLSASRPQDRQFILSSKKLLLSDSGFYLCAWSYTGGTEAFFGQGTRLTVV.

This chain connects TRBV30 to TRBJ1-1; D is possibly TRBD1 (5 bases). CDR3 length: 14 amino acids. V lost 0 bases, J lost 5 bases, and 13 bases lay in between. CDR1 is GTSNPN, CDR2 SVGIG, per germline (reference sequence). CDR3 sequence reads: CAWSVRGAGTEAFF. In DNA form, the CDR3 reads TGTGCCTGGAGTGTGAGGGGCGCCGGGACTGAAGCTTTCTTT.

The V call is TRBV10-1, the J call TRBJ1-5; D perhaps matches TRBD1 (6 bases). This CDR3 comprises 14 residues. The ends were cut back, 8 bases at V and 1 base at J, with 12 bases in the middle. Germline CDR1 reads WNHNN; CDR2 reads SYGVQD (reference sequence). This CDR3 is CASLKGGSNQPQHF. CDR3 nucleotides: TGCGCCAGCCTAAAGGGGGGCAGCAATCAGCCCCAGCATTTT.

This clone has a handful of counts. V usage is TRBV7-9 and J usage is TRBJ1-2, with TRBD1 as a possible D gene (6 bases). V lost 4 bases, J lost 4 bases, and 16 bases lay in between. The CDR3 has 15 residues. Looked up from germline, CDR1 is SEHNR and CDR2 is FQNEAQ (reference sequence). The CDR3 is CASSSLRDTGYGYTF. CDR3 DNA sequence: TGTGCCAGCAGCTCCCTCCGGGACACCGGCTATGGCTACACCTTC.

Here the CDR3 DNA reads TGTGCCAGCAGTTACTCGATGAGCCCTCCCGGGAACGAGCAGTACTTC. Translating gives CASSYSMSPPGNEQYF. V and J are TRBV6-6 and TRBJ2-7; possible D gene TRBD2, 5 bases. The CDR3 sequence is 16 residues long. The V gene's germline CDR1 is MNHNY and CDR2 SVGAGI (reference sequence). The ends were cut back, 0 bases at V and 5 bases at J, with 17 bases in the middle.

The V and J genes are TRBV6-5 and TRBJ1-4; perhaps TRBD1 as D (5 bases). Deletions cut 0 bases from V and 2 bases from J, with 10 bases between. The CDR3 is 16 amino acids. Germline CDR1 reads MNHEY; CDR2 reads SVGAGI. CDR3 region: CASSYSPGTTNEKLFF. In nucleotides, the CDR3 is TGTGCCAGCAGTTACTCTCCAGGGACGACTAATGAAAAACTGTTTTTT.

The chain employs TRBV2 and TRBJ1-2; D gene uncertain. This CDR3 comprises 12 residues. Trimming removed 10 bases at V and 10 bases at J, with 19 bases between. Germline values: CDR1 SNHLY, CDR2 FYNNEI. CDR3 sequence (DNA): TGTGCCACCAATAGGCTCAACCGCGCCTACACCTTC. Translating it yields CATNRLNRAYTF.

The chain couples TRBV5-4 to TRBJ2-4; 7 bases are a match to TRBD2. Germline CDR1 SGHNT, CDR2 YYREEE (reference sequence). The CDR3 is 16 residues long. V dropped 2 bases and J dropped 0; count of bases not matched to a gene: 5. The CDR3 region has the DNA TGTGCCAGCAGCTTTGGGGGGGGACTAGCCAAAAACATTCAGTACTTC. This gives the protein CASSFGGGLAKNIQYF.

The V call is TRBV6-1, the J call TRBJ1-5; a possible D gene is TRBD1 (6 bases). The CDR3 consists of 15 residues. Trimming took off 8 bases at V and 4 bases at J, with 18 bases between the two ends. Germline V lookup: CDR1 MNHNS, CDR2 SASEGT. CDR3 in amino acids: CASVGQTGINQPQHF. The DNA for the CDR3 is TGTGCCAGCGTAGGCCAGACAGGAATTAATCAGCCCCAGCATTTT.

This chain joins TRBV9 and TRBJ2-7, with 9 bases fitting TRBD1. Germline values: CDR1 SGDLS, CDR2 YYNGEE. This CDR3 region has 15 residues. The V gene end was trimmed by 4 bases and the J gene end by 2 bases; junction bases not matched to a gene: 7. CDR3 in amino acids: CASSPPGTGTYEQYF. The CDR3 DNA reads TGTGCCAGCAGCCCTCCCGGGACAGGGACCTACGAGCAGTACTTC.

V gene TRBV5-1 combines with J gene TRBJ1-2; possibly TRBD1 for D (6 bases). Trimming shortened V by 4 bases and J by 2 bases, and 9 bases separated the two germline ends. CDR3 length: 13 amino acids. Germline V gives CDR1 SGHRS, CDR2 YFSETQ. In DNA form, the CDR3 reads TGCGCCAGCAGCGACGACAGGAACTATGGCTACACCTTC. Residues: CASSDDRNYGYTF.

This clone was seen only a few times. The CDR3 DNA sequence: TGTGCCAGCAGTGAATGGGGGCGCAATCAGCCCCAGCATTTT. It encodes CASSEWGRNQPQHF. The rearrangement links TRBV2 to TRBJ1-5, with D perhaps matching TRBD1 (6 bases). V was pared by 2 bases and J by 2 bases, with 7 bases between. Germline loops: CDR1 SNHLY, CDR2 FYNNEI. The CDR3 length is 14 residues.

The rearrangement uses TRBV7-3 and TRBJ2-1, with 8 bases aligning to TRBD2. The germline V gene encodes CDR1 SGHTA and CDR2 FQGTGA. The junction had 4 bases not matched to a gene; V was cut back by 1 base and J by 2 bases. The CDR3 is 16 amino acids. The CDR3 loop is CASSLRAGVTYNEQFF. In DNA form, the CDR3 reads TGTGCCAGCAGCTTAAGAGCGGGGGTCACCTACAATGAGCAGTTCTTC.

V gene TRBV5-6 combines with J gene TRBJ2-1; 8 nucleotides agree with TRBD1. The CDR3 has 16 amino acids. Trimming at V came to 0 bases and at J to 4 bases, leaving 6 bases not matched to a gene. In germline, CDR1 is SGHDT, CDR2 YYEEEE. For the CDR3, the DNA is TGTGCCAGCAGCTTGGGGCCAGGGGGCTTTTACAATGAGCAGTTCTTC. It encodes CASSLGPGGFYNEQFF.